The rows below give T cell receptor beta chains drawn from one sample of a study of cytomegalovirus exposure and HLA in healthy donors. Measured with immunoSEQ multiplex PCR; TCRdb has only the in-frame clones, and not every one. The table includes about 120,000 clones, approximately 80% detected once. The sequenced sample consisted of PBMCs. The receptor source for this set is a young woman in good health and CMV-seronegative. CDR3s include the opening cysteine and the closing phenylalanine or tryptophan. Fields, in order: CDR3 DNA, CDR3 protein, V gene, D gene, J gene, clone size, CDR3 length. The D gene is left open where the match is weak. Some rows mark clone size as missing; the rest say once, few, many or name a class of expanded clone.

TGCGCCAGCAGCCAAGATGATTCTAGCGGGGATACGCAGTATTTT,CASSQDDSSGDTQYF,TRBV4-3,TRBD2,TRBJ2-3,-,15
TGTGCCAGCAGTTTACGGCGCGGGAGCTCCTACAATGAGCAGTTCTTC,CASSLRRGSSYNEQFF,TRBV27,TRBD2,TRBJ2-1,-,16
TGCGCCAGCAGCGCCTTCGGGGCTGAAGCTTTCTTT,CASSAFGAEAFF,TRBV5-1,-,TRBJ1-1,-,12
TGCGCCAGCAGTGAGCGGGAACACGGTACGCAGTATTTT,CASSEREHGTQYF,TRBV10-2,-,TRBJ2-3,-,13
TGTGCCAGCAGCTCCCGTGGGACAGTGAACACTGAAGCTTTCTTT,CASSSRGTVNTEAFF,TRBV6-6,TRBD1,TRBJ1-1,-,15
TGTGCCAGCAGCCCGACTAGCGGGACCCTCTACAATGAGCAGTTCTTC,CASSPTSGTLYNEQFF,TRBV9,TRBD2,TRBJ2-1,-,16
TGTGCCAGCAGGGAGTTAGCGGGTCAAAGGGATGGGCAGTTCTTC,CASRELAGQRDGQFF,TRBV2,TRBD2,TRBJ2-1,-,15
TGTGCCAGCAGCTTTGGACGGGAGAATTCACCCCTCCACTTT,CASSFGRENSPLHF,TRBV5-4,-,TRBJ1-6,-,14
TGTGCCAGCAGGCCGGACTTACTATTAAATGAGCAGTTCTTC,CASRPDLLLNEQFF,TRBV7-2,-,TRBJ2-1,once,14
TGTGCCAGCTCCTCTCATACTTACGAGCAGTACTTC,CASSSHTYEQYF,TRBV18,-,TRBJ2-7,-,12
TGTGCCACCAGCAGTCGCAGGGTCACTGAAGCTTTCTTT,CATSSRRVTEAFF,TRBV15,-,TRBJ1-1,once,13
TGTGCCAGCAGCTCGGGGGGGAATGAAAAACTGTTTTTT,CASSSGGNEKLFF,TRBV13,-,TRBJ1-4,-,13
TGTGCCAGTAGTATCCCTTTCTGGACAGGGGAAAGGAACACTGAAGCTTTCTTT,CASSIPFWTGERNTEAFF,TRBV19,TRBD1,TRBJ1-1,-,18
TGTGCCAGCAGTTTATGGGGCGAGCAGTTCTTC,CASSLWGEQFF,TRBV27,-,TRBJ2-1,-,11
TGTGCCAGCAGCTCGGGAGGTTCGAACACTGAAGCTTTCTTT,CASSSGGSNTEAFF,TRBV7-9,-,TRBJ1-1,-,14
TGTGCCAGCAGTGAACTCACGGGGATGAACACTGAAGCTTTCTTT,CASSELTGMNTEAFF,TRBV25-1,-,TRBJ1-1,-,15
TGCAGCGTTGACCGGGCGAACACCGGGGAGCTGTTTTTT,CSVDRANTGELFF,TRBV29-1,-,TRBJ2-2,-,13
TGTGCCAGCAGCTCAGTACAGGAGGGGTATACGCAGTATTTT,CASSSVQEGYTQYF,TRBV7-2,-,TRBJ2-3,-,14
TGTGCCAGCAGCTCCTTCACCCGCGGTGGGGCTTTCTTT,CASSSFTRGGAFF,TRBV7-2,-,TRBJ1-1,-,13
TGTGCCAGCAGCTTAGACGGCACTGAAGCTTTCTTT,CASSLDGTEAFF,TRBV11-2,-,TRBJ1-1,-,12
TGTGCCAGCTCACTGGACAGGGGGCCCCTTAACTATGGCTACACCTTC,CASSLDRGPLNYGYTF,TRBV18,TRBD1,TRBJ1-2,-,16
TGTGCCAGCAGCTCGGGACTAGCGGGAGTAACCGGGGAGCTGTTTTTT,CASSSGLAGVTGELFF,TRBV7-2,TRBD2,TRBJ2-2,-,16
TGTGCCAGTTGGGGGCTCAATCAGCCCCAGCATTTT,CASWGLNQPQHF,TRBV28,-,TRBJ1-5,-,12
TGCGCCAGCAGCTTGGACGGGGGTCGAAATGAAAAACTGTTTTTT,CASSLDGGRNEKLFF,TRBV5-1,-,TRBJ1-4,-,15
TGTGCCAGCAGTGAACCTAGCGGGGGTATAATCCGACCCCATGATACGCAGTATTTT,CASSEPSGGIIRPHDTQYF,TRBV6-1,TRBD2,TRBJ2-3,-,19
TGTGCTAGTGGTTTGGTACACGGGGAGGGGGACACTGAAGCTTTCTTT,CASGLVHGEGDTEAFF,TRBV12-5,-,TRBJ1-1,-,16
TGTGCCAGCAGTGAGGGGCTTCGGGCAGATACGCAGTATTTT,CASSEGLRADTQYF,TRBV6-1,-,TRBJ2-3,once,14
TGTGCCAGCAGCTTAGCGTTCACAGGGGGGCAAGAGACCCAGTACTTC,CASSLAFTGGQETQYF,TRBV7-2,TRBD1,TRBJ2-5,-,16
TGCAGTGCCCCCGAGACTGAAGCTTTCTTT,CSAPETEAFF,TRBV20-1,-,TRBJ1-1,-,10
TGCGCCAGCAGCCAAGACCCACAGGGGGCGAGTATAGCAGATACGCAGTATTTT,CASSQDPQGASIADTQYF,TRBV4-1,TRBD1,TRBJ2-3,-,18
TGTGCCAGCAGCTTAAGGGGACAGGGGGCCTACAATGAGCAGTTCTTC,CASSLRGQGAYNEQFF,TRBV7-9,TRBD1,TRBJ2-1,-,16
TGTGCCAGCAGTGCCCCGACAGGGGGAAACACCGGGGAGCTGTTTTTT,CASSAPTGGNTGELFF,TRBV6-1,TRBD1,TRBJ2-2,-,16
TGCAGCGTTGAAGATACCGGGACAGGGTACAATGAGCAGTTCTTC,CSVEDTGTGYNEQFF,TRBV29-1,TRBD1,TRBJ2-1,once,15
TGTGCCAGCGGGTTTGGAGGCCCGAGCTCTGGGGCCAACGTCCTGACTTTC,CASGFGGPSSGANVLTF,TRBV28,-,TRBJ2-6,-,17
TGTGCCAGCAGTTTATGGGGACAGCCAAATGAAAAACTGTTTTTT,CASSLWGQPNEKLFF,TRBV28,TRBD1,TRBJ1-4,-,15
TGTGCCAGCAGCGAAGTGTCCACGGGCAATCAGCCCCAGCATTTT,CASSEVSTGNQPQHF,TRBV5-8,-,TRBJ1-5,-,15
TGTGCCAGCAGCTTCGGCACAGATACGCAGTATTTT,CASSFGTDTQYF,TRBV7-9,-,TRBJ2-3,once,12
TGTGCCAGCCAAAGAGAGGAGGTTAATACGCAGTATTTT,CASQREEVNTQYF,TRBV6-1,-,TRBJ2-3,-,13